What follows describes a single T cell receptor (beta chain). This sample is part of a study of blood T cell repertoires in COVID-19. Study information: The origin of the acute and convalescent COVID-19 samples was the United States, Italy and Spain. The analysed material was cDNA or gDNA that came from T cells, B-cell-depleted T cells, or PBMCs.

Authors' analysis steps: Amplification from reference gene primers served as the basis for estimated nucleated cell counts. Generated by immunoSEQ multiplex PCR, the TCRdb table keeps only in-frame clones and is missing some. That table gives V, J and clone size, and the DNA gave D and trimming. The table records 100,000 to 150,000 clones, about 85% of them present only once. The CDR3 totals 16 residues. The germline V gene has CDR1 KGHSH and CDR2 LQKENI. The germline V and J ends were trimmed by 3 bases and 7 bases, with 21 bases remaining between them. The V and J genes are TRBV18 and TRBJ1-2; D not resolved. This clonotype was obtained from a woman over 75 with acute or convalescent COVID-19. Source material: peripheral blood. As DNA, the CDR3 is TGTGCCAGCTCACCCTCTTGGGCCGGGGAGGATTCTGGCTACACCTTC. Protein product: CASSPSWAGEDSGYTF.